This T cell receptor beta chain was identified during a study of OX40 agonist ivuxolimab in advanced cancers. Study background: Patients received ivuxolimab, an agonistic anti-OX40 (CD134) antibody. Dosing consisted of intravenous ivuxolimab at 0.01 to 10 mg/kg every 2 weeks.

If patients had autoimmune disease history or systemic immunosuppression, they were excluded. The table came from immunoSEQ multiplex PCR; TCRdb's copy has only in-frame clones and leaves some out. The sample consists of 52,000 or so clones, 70% to 90% of them appearing once. The receptor was isolated from an adult with an advanced solid tumor such as melanoma, head and neck, liver or kidney cancer. Sequencing was performed on CD4+ or CD8+ T cells sorted from blood, taken in a trial of the OX40 agonist ivuxolimab.

The chain's CDR3 is CASSLGLAATYEQYF. The CDR3 DNA sequence: TGTGCCAGCAGCTTAGGACTAGCGGCAACCTACGAGCAGTACTTC. The chain carries TRBV7-8 and TRBJ2-7; 9 bases align to TRBD2. V lost 1 base and J lost 2; bases outside the gene matches: 3. This CDR3 region has 15 residues. In germline, CDR1 is SGHVS, CDR2 FQNEAQ.